This T cell receptor (beta chain) stems from a study of radiotherapy plus CTLA-4 blockade in lung cancer. Study summary: There were objective responses in 18% of patients, and more than 30% had disease control.

Regarding this clone: The antigen is not known.

This CDR3 region has 16 residues. Deletions cut 3 bases from V and 1 base from J, with 15 bases between. CDR1 is KGHSH and CDR2 is LQKENI in the germline V gene. Here immunoSEQ multiplex PCR was the method, and the copy in TCRdb shows in-frame clones only, minus some. The data hold about 80,000 clones, with about 78% observed a single time. Overall study findings and caveats: Tumor-derived TCR clones expanded in blood after radiotherapy plus ipilimumab. Dynamics of early blood T cell clones, together with interferon-beta, were reportedly the best predictors of response.

Alongside CTLA-4 blockade with ipilimumab, patients with chemo-refractory metastatic non-small-cell lung cancer received focal radiation. Sample: peripheral blood, taken from a patient treated with radiotherapy plus ipilimumab. The sequence derives from a human donor with non-small cell lung cancer whose response to radiotherapy plus ipilimumab could not be evaluated. Some clones in this sample may be carry-over from other donors' samples. The chain combines TRBV18 with TRBJ1-1; possibly TRBD1 for D (6 bases). CDR3 DNA: TGTGCCAGCTCACCCAGACAGGCCAGAGAGAACACTGAAGCTTTCTTT. Protein: CASSPRQARENTEAFF.